Each of the 18 T cell receptor beta chains below was sequenced from the same sample in a study of cytotoxic CD8 clonotypes in ibrutinib-treated CLL. Generated by immunoSEQ multiplex PCR, the TCRdb table keeps only in-frame clones and is missing some. The data show tens of thousands of clones, around 52% seen once. The sample consisted of PBMCs, taken at disease progression, from a patient treated with ibrutinib. The receptor set was obtained from a human donor with chronic lymphocytic leukemia.

The chain joins TRBV28 to TRBJ2-7, with D tentatively TRBD2 (6 bases). V was cut by 6 bases and J by 0 bases, with 12 bases left in between. Germline V gives CDR1 MDHEN, CDR2 SYDVKM. The CDR3 runs to 14 residues. CDR3 loop: CASSSGGSSYEQYF. CDR3 nucleotide sequence: TGTGCCAGCAGCTCAGGAGGGAGCTCCTACGAGCAGTACTTC. The full variable domain, rest sourced from reference TRBV28 and TRBJ2-7, is DVKVTQSSRYLVKRTGEKVFLECVQDMDHENMFWYRQDPGLGLRLIYFSYDVKMKEKGDIPEGYSVSREKKERFSLILESASTNQTSMYLCASSSGGSSYEQYFGPGTRLTVT.

This clone was recorded a few times. CDR3 sequence (DNA): TGCAGCGTTAGGGGGGCCAGGGCTCACACTGAAGCTTTCTTT. Amino acids: CSVRGARAHTEAFF. V gene TRBV29-1 combines with J gene TRBJ1-1, with a weak D call TRBD1 (6 bases). CDR1 is SQVTM, CDR2 ANQGSEA, per germline. Trimming shortened V by 5 bases and J by 3 bases, and 16 bases separated the two germline ends. The CDR3 length is 14 residues.

The V call is TRBV30, the J call TRBJ1-5; the D is unclear. The CDR3 loop spans 14 amino acids. Germline CDR1 GTSNPN, CDR2 SVGIG (reference sequence). V gave up 3 bases and J gave up 4 bases, with 13 bases separating them. In DNA, the CDR3 is TGTGCCTGGAGCCACTCTTCAGGTAATCAGCCCCAGCATTTT. Its protein is CAWSHSSGNQPQHF. Full variable domain (outside the CDR3, taken from reference TRBV30 and TRBJ1-5): SQTIHQWPATLVQPVGSPLSLECTVEGTSNPNLYWYRQAAGRGLQLLFYSVGIGQISSEVPQNLSASRPQDRQFILSSKKLLLSDSGFYLCAWSHSSGNQPQHFGDGTRLSIL.

The chain is built from TRBV6-5 and TRBJ1-2; no definite D call. This CDR3 spans 15 amino acids. Trimming removed 2 bases from V and 4 bases from J, with 14 bases in between. CDR1 is MNHEY, CDR2 SVGAGI, per germline. The CDR3 DNA sequence: TGTGCCAGCAGTTACACATCCCTCGTTGTCTATGGCTACACCTTC. It encodes CASSYTSLVVYGYTF.

This clone was detected only a few times. The chain links TRBV11-2 to TRBJ2-2; D remains ambiguous. Per germline, CDR1 SGHAT and CDR2 FQNNGV. The CDR3 consists of 11 residues. Deletions cut 3 bases from V and 7 bases from J, with 3 bases between. CDR3 region: CASSFFGELFF. The CDR3, as DNA: TGTGCCAGCAGCTTTTTCGGGGAGCTGTTTTTT.

J is TRBJ2-1 and V is TRBV28; 11 nucleotides agree with TRBD2. CDR3 length: 20 amino acids. J was trimmed by 1 base and V by 4 bases; bases with no gene match: 15. CDR1 is MDHEN and CDR2 is SYDVKM in the germline V gene. CDR3 sequence (DNA): TGTGCCAGCAGTTCAGCGGGACTAGCGGAGTTTTTCGGATCCTACAATGAGCAGTTCTTC. It specifies CASSSAGLAEFFGSYNEQFF.

The chain joins TRBV4-3 to TRBJ2-5; D is ambiguous. Germline lookup yields CDR1 LGHNA and CDR2 YSLEER. V was clipped by 0 bases and J by 1 base, with 9 bases between them. The CDR3 totals 15 residues. The CDR3 loop reads CASSQDLAVQETQYF. The CDR3 DNA reads as TGCGCCAGCAGCCAAGATCTGGCGGTCCAAGAGACCCAGTACTTC.

CDR3 nucleotide sequence: TGTGCCAGCAGTTACGCCGGGGGCGAAGGAACTGAAGCTTTCTTT. Translated: CASSYAGGEGTEAFF. The chain employs TRBV6-5 and TRBJ1-1, with D perhaps matching TRBD1 (6 bases). V was cut by 2 bases and J by 5 bases, with 15 bases left in between. Germline CDR1 MNHEY, CDR2 SVGAGI. CDR3 length: 15 amino acids.

The genes are TRBV9 and TRBJ2-5, with TRBD1 matching 7 bases. Germline V CDR1 and CDR2: SGDLS, YYNGEE. With 4 bases clipped from V and 2 bases from J, the junction kept 11 bases outside the gene matches. This CDR3 contains 16 residues. Here the CDR3 reads CASSPRPGQIQETQYF. The CDR3 DNA sequence: TGTGCCAGCAGCCCCCGTCCGGGACAGATACAAGAGACCCAGTACTTC.

This clone was recorded a few times. The rearrangement joins TRBV19 to TRBJ1-2, with D unresolved. This CDR3 contains 16 residues. The ends were cut back, 7 bases at V and 3 bases at J, with 21 bases in the middle. From germline, CDR1 is LNHDA and CDR2 SQIVND (reference sequence). The CDR3 sequence: CASTSIAAGGDYGYTF. In DNA form, the CDR3 reads TGTGCCAGTACCAGTATAGCTGCTGGAGGTGACTATGGCTACACCTTC.

V gene TRBV6-5 combines with J gene TRBJ2-2; possible D gene TRBD1, 5 bases. The CDR3 covers 14 residues. Trimming stripped 6 bases from V and 1 base from J, with 9 bases between. Per germline, CDR1 MNHEY and CDR2 SVGAGI. The CDR3 DNA is TGTGCCAGCAGACCAACAGGGAACACCGGGGAGCTGTTTTTT. It translates to CASRPTGNTGELFF.

CDR3: CAWGIQETQYF. The CDR3 DNA is TGTGCCTGGGGTATACAAGAGACCCAGTACTTC. The gene calls are TRBV30 and TRBJ2-5, with D unresolved. The V gene's germline CDR1 is GTSNPN and CDR2 SVGIG (reference sequence). CDR3 length equals 11 residues. With 5 bases removed from V and 2 bases from J, the gap between germline ends came to 6 bases.

The chain is built from TRBV30 and TRBJ1-2, with no clear D. Trimming cost V 3 bases and J 2 bases, with 13 bases left between them. CDR1 is GTSNPN and CDR2 is SVGIG in the germline V gene (reference sequence). The CDR3 runs to 14 residues. This CDR3 is CAWSIQDGNYGYTF. The CDR3 DNA follows: TGTGCCTGGAGCATACAAGACGGAAACTATGGCTACACCTTC.

This clone was seen only a few times. V usage is TRBV30 and J usage is TRBJ1-4, with unresolved D. The CDR3 is 13 residues long. In germline, CDR1 is GTSNPN, CDR2 SVGIG (reference sequence). V lost 3 bases and J lost 7, with 12 bases in between. CDR3 residues: CAWRKGGIEKLFF. CDR3 DNA sequence: TGTGCCTGGAGGAAAGGTGGGATTGAAAAACTGTTTTTT.

This chain uses TRBV15 with TRBJ1-2; D is possibly TRBD1 (5 bases). This CDR3 region has 13 residues. In germline, CDR1 is LNHNV, CDR2 YYDKDF (reference sequence). Deletions cut 2 bases from V and 8 bases from J, with 12 bases between. The CDR3 loop is CATSRLRGSGYTF. CDR3 coding DNA: TGTGCCACCAGCAGATTGAGGGGATCAGGCTACACCTTC. Filled out from reference TRBV15 and TRBJ1-2, the complete variable domain reads DAMVIQNPRYQVTQFGKPVTLSCSQTLNHNVMYWYQQKSSQAPKLLFHYYDKDFNNEADTPDNFQSRRPNTSFCFLDIRSPGLGDTAMYLCATSRLRGSGYTFGSGTRLTVV.

V usage is TRBV18 and J usage is TRBJ2-7; TRBD2 matches at 10 bases. Germline assignment: CDR1 KGHSH and CDR2 LQKENI. The CDR3 spans 16 residues. V lost 0 bases and J lost 4; bases outside the gene matches: 6. The CDR3 loop reads CASSPPELAGAYEQYF. The CDR3 DNA reads TGTGCCAGCTCACCACCTGAGCTAGCGGGAGCATACGAGCAGTACTTC.

V usage is TRBV7-2 and J usage is TRBJ2-7, with TRBD2 matching over 11 bases. The CDR3 has 18 amino acids. CDR1 SGHTA and CDR2 FQGNSA come from the germline V gene. V trimming: 6 bases; J trimming: 5 bases; junction bases outside the gene matches: 18. The DNA of the CDR3 is TGTGCCAGCAGGTTTAATCCGGGACTAGCGGATCCTGGCAACGAGCAGTACTTC. This encodes CASRFNPGLADPGNEQYF.

The genes are TRBV21-1 and TRBJ1-1; TRBD1, the D gene given by the table, was not confirmed from the DNA. TRBV21-1 is a known pseudogene. The CDR3 consists of 20 residues. CDR3 nucleotides: TGTGCCAGCAGCAAAGGGGAGGGCTTCGGGACAGGGTATGAACGGACTGAAGCTTTCTTT. This codes for CASSKGEGFGTGYERTEAFF.